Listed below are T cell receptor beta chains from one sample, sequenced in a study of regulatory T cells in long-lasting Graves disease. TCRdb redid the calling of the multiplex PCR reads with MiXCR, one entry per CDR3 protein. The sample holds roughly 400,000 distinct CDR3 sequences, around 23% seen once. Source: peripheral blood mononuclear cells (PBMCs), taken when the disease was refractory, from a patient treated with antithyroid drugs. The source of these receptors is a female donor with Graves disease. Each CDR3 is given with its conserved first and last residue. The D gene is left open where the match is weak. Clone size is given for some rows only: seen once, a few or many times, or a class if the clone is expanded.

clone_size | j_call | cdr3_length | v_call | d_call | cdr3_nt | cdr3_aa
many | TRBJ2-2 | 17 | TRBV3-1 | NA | TGTGCCAGCAGCCAAGACATTCTGGGGGCCGGTGCCGGGGAGCTGTTTTTT | CASSQDILGAGAGELFF
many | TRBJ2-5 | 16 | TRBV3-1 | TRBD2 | TGTGCCAGCAGCAAAAGTGGTCTAGCGGCACAAGAGACCCAGTACTTC | CASSKSGLAAQETQYF
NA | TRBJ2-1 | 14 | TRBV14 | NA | TGTGCCAGCAGCCACCATCAGGCGCCACATAAGCAGTTCTTC | CASSHHQAPHKQFF
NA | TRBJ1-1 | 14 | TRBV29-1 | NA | TGCAGCGTTCCTACAAAAGTAGGGGTCACTGAAGCTTTCTTT | CSVPTKVGVTEAFF
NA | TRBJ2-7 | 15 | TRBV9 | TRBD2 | TGTGCCAGCAGCCCAAGTTTGAGCGGGAGCTACGAGCAGTACTTC | CASSPSLSGSYEQYF
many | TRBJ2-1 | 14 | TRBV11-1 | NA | TGTGCCAGCAGCCTTAGCGGTCCTGGGGTTGAGCAGTTCTTC | CASSLSGPGVEQFF
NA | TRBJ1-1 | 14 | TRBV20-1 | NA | TGCAGTGCTAGAGAAGACAGAGGTCTCGCTGAAGCTTTCTTT | CSAREDRGLAEAFF
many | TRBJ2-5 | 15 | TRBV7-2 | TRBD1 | TGTGCCAGCAGCTTAGGAGGGGGCTTCCAAGAGACCCAGTACTTC | CASSLGGGFQETQYF
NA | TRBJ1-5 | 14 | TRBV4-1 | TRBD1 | TGCGCCAGCAGCCAGGGACAGTCTAATCAGCCCCAGCATTTT | CASSQGQSNQPQHF
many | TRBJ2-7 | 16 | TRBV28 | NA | TGTGCCAGCAGTTTATTACAGGGATACTTTTCCTACGAGCAGTACTTC | CASSLLQGYFSYEQYF
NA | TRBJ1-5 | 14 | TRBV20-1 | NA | TGCAGTGCTAGACCACCCCGGAGCAATCAGCCCCAGCATTTT | CSARPPRSNQPQHF
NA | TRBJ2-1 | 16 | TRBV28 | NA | TGTGCCAGCAGTTTACGCACAGATAGCTCCTACAATGAGCAGTTCTTC | CASSLRTDSSYNEQFF
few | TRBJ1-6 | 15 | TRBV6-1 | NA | TGTGCCAGCAGTGAAATCACAGGAACGACTTCACCCCTCCACTTT | CASSEITGTTSPLHF
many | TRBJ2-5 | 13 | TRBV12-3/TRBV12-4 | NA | TGTGCCAGCAGCCCCCAAGTGGGGAAGACCCAGTACTTC | CASSPQVGKTQYF
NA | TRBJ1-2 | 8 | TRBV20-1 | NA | TGCAGTGCCGGCAAGGGGAGCTTC | CSAGKGSF
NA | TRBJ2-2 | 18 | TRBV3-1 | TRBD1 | TGTGCCAGCAGCCAACCCGGCCTTGGGGACAGGGGGACCGGGGAGCTGTTTTTT | CASSQPGLGDRGTGELFF
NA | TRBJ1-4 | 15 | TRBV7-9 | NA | TGTGCCAGCAGCTTAGACGGGAGTGGTTTTGAAAAACTGTTTTTT | CASSLDGSGFEKLFF
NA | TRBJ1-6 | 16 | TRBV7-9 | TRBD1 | TGTGCCATCCGAACTGATTTAGACAGGGGGAATTCACCCCTCCACTTT | CAIRTDLDRGNSPLHF
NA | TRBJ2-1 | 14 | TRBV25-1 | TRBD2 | TGTGCCAGCAGTAAGAGCGGGAGGACCAATGAGCAGTTCTTC | CASSKSGRTNEQFF
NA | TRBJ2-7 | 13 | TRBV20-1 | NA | TGCAGTGCTAGGTCCGAGAGCTCCTACGAGCAGTACTTC | CSARSESSYEQYF
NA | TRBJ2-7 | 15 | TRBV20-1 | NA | TGCAGTGCTAGAGATTCGGGATTCCTCTCCTACGAGCAGTACTTC | CSARDSGFLSYEQYF
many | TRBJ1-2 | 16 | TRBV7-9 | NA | TGTGCCAGCAGCTTATCCGGGGGTACCGTCTTGCGTGGCTACACCTTC | CASSLSGGTVLRGYTF
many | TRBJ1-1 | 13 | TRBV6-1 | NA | TGTGCCAGCAGTAAGCGGGTGGCCACTGAAGCTTTCTTT | CASSKRVATEAFF
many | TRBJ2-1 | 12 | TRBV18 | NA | TGTGCCAGCTCCGGACGGTACAATGAGCAGTTCTTC | CASSGRYNEQFF
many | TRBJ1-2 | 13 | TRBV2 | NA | TGTGCCAGCAGGAACCTAAGACCTGGTTCCTACACCTTC | CASRNLRPGSYTF
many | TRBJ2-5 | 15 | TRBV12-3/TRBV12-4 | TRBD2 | TGTGCCAGCAGGCCCGAGACTAGCGCCAAAGAGACCCAGTACTTC | CASRPETSAKETQYF
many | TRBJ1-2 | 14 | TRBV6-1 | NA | TGTGCCACCTGTGTGCGGGCCTCTAACTATGGCTACACCTTC | CATCVRASNYGYTF
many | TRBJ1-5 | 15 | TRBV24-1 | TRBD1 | TGTGCCACCAGTGAACGGGACAGCCCCAAGGGGCCCCAGCATTTT | CATSERDSPKGPQHF
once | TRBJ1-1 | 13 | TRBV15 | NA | TGTGCCACCAGCAGAGTCTCGTACAGTGAAGCTTTCTTT | CATSRVSYSEAFF
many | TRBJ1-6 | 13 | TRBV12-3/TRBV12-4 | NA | TGTGCCAGCACTCCCACTAATAATTCACCCCTCCACTTT | CASTPTNNSPLHF
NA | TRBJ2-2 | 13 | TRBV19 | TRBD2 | TGTGCCACCCTAGCGGGAGGCGCCGGGGAGCTGTTTTTT | CATLAGGAGELFF
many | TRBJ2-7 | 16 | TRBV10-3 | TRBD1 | TGTGCCATCAGTGAGTCCGGGACAGGTTCTTTCTACGAGCAGTACTTC | CAISESGTGSFYEQYF